Below are 13 T cell receptor beta chains sequenced from a single sample in a study of T-cell reconstitution after alpha-beta-depleted transplantation in children. It was with unique molecular identifiers that the TCRbeta library was prepared. TCRdb re-called the PCR reads through MiXCR, storing one row per CDR3 protein. This repertoire shows roughly 790,000 distinct CDR3 sequences, under 20% found once; its top ten account for 5%. The specimen was PBMCs, mostly from graft donor cells, collected 360 days after TCRalphabeta/CD19-depleted stem cell transplant. These TCRs come from a male patient aged 5 to 17 who had a stem cell transplant for acute lymphoblastic leukemia, so the T cells may come from the graft donor.

CDR3 sequence reads: CSVLDSTSGANVLTF. The CDR3 bases are TGCAGCGTCCTCGATAGCACCTCTGGGGCCAACGTCCTGACTTTC. This rearrangement joins TRBV29-1 to TRBJ2-6; D is ambiguous. Trimming cost V 6 bases and J 0 bases, with 12 bases left between them. The CDR3 loop spans 15 amino acids. Germline V gene sequence: CDR1 SQVTM, CDR2 ANQGSEA.

This clonotype was counted between two and nine times. This sequence joins TRBV25-1 and TRBJ2-5; 7 positions match TRBD1. Germline-derived CDR1 and CDR2 are MGHDK and SYGVNS. V lost 6 bases and J lost 4; bases outside the gene matches: 5. The CDR3 consists of 13 residues. The CDR3 coding sequence is TGTGCCAGCAGACAGGGGCCCGGAGAGACCCAGTACTTC. Translation gives CASRQGPGETQYF.

The chain is built from TRBV5-5 and TRBJ1-2, with D possibly being TRBD1 (6 bases). Per germline, CDR1 SGHKS and CDR2 YYEKEE (reference sequence). With 1 base removed from V and 8 bases from J, the gap between germline ends came to 12 bases. The CDR3 covers 13 residues. The CDR3 region has the DNA TGTGCCAGCAGCTTGTATGGGGGCCGGGGCTACACCTTC. Residues: CASSLYGGRGYTF.

This clonotype was seen at least ten times. The gene calls are TRBV12-3 or TRBV12-4 and TRBJ2-1; TRBD1 agrees at 11 bases. This CDR3 has 14 residues. After removal of 6 bases from V and 8 bases from J, the junction contained 6 bases not matched to a gene. CDR3 loop: CASSRGQGVDEQFF. For the CDR3, the DNA is TGTGCCAGCAGCCGGGGACAGGGGGTCGATGAGCAGTTCTTC.

In this sample, this clonotype turned up a few times. The chain combines TRBV7-3 with TRBJ2-3, with D perhaps TRBD2 (6 bases). The V end lost 5 bases, the J end lost 1 base, and 19 bases lay between the germline ends. This CDR3 contains 17 residues. Per the germline V gene, CDR1 is SGHTA and CDR2 is FQGTGA. CDR3 region: CASSPRLGVKGTDTQYF. The CDR3, as DNA: TGTGCCAGCAGCCCGAGACTAGGGGTAAAGGGCACAGATACGCAGTATTTT.

The J gene is TRBJ2-7, the V gene TRBV7-9; maybe TRBD1 (5 bases). Trimming took off 3 bases at V and 2 bases at J, with 14 bases between the two ends. The germline gives CDR1 SEHNR, CDR2 FQNEAQ (reference sequence). CDR3 length: 15 amino acids. The CDR3: CASSFYPQATYEQYF. CDR3 nucleotide sequence: TGTGCCAGCAGCTTCTACCCACAGGCGACCTACGAGCAGTACTTC.

The chain uses TRBV5-1 and TRBJ2-7; 11 nucleotides match TRBD2. V trimming: 6 bases; J trimming: 0 bases; junction bases outside the gene matches: 17. This CDR3 has 19 amino acids. CDR1 and CDR2 (germline): SGHRS, YFSETQ. CDR3 sequence: CASTLRGLAGGRDSYEQYF. In DNA, the CDR3 is TGCGCCAGCACCCTTAGAGGGCTAGCGGGAGGTCGGGACTCCTACGAGCAGTACTTC.

The chain combines TRBV18 with TRBJ1-1, with 8 bases that match TRBD1. Germline-derived CDR1 and CDR2 are KGHSH and LQKENI. Trimming removed 0 bases from V and 1 base from J; junction bases left unmatched: 4. This CDR3 has 16 amino acids. The DNA of the CDR3 is TGTGCCAGCTCACCACCAACAGGGGGTAAGAACACTGAAGCTTTCTTT. Its translation: CASSPPTGGKNTEAFF.

The chain couples TRBV7-2 to TRBJ2-7; 12 nucleotides agree with TRBD2. V gave up 3 bases and J gave up 4 bases; unmatched junction bases: 4. The CDR3 covers 15 residues. Germline CDR1 and CDR2: SGHTA and FQGNSA. The CDR3 loop reads CASSLTTSGSYEQYF. The CDR3 DNA sequence: TGTGCCAGCAGCTTGACGACTAGCGGGAGTTACGAGCAGTACTTC.

This chain connects TRBV6-6 to TRBJ1-1, with 8 bases lining up with TRBD1. The CDR3 covers 13 residues. The germline CDR1 and CDR2 sequences are MNHNY and SVGAGI (reference sequence). V gave up 10 bases and J gave up 0 bases; unmatched junction bases: 4. The chain's CDR3 is CATRQGMNTEAFF. CDR3 in DNA: TGTGCCACCCGACAGGGGATGAACACTGAAGCTTTCTTT.

This clonotype was counted at least ten times. This chain uses TRBV5-1 with TRBJ2-5; 11 nucleotides align to TRBD2. Losses at the gene ends were 3 bases for V and 5 bases for J; bases not matched to a gene: 6. Germline CDR1 SGHRS, CDR2 YFSETQ. The CDR3 runs to 15 residues. The CDR3 reads CASSYELAGVETQYF. For the CDR3, the DNA is TGCGCCAGCAGCTACGAACTAGCGGGAGTGGAGACCCAGTACTTC.

CDR3 residues: CASSFERDSPEQYF. The CDR3 DNA is TGTGCCAGCAGCTTTGAGAGGGATAGTCCCGAGCAGTACTTC. J is TRBJ2-7 and V is TRBV7-9; D may be TRBD2 (5 bases). Germline V gene data show CDR1 as SEHNR and CDR2 as FQNEAQ (reference sequence). Deletions cut 3 bases from V and 6 bases from J, with 15 bases between. This CDR3 contains 14 residues.

This clonotype has more than one count but fewer than ten. The V call is TRBV10-3, the J call TRBJ1-2; no clear D. There are 14 residues in the CDR3. With 4 bases removed from V and 3 bases from J, the gap between germline ends came to 12 bases. CDR1 is ENHRY, CDR2 SYGVKD, per germline. In nucleotides, the CDR3 is TGTGCCATCAGTGTCGACGGCCCCTACTATGGCTACACCTTC. Translated: CAISVDGPYYGYTF.